Below, 32 T cell receptor beta chains from the same sample are listed, as sequenced in a study of blood T cell repertoires in COVID-19. TCRdb keeps only in-frame clones here, not all; method: immunoSEQ multiplex PCR. The repertoire consists of more than 100,000 clones, with 75% to 90% occurring once and the leading ten covering roughly 4.7%. Sample: peripheral blood. All receptors come from a man aged 35-49 years with acute or convalescent COVID-19.

This rearrangement joins TRBV6-2 or TRBV6-3 to TRBJ1-5, with TRBD1 identical over 7 bases. Germline values: CDR1 MNHEY, CDR2 SVGEGT. The CDR3 spans 15 residues. V lost 4 bases, J lost 3 bases, and 6 bases stayed unmatched. The CDR3, as DNA: TGTGCCAGCAGTTTCTCCGACAGGGACAATCAGCCCCAGCATTTT. Translating it yields CASSFSDRDNQPQHF.

In nucleotides, the CDR3 is TGTGCCAGCAGTTACGTTGGCGTCACAGGCACCGGGGAGCTGTTTTTT. Translated: CASSYVGVTGTGELFF. This chain joins TRBV6-5 and TRBJ2-2; perhaps TRBD1 as D (5 bases). The CDR3 has 16 residues. V lost 2 bases and J lost 4, with 14 bases in between. Germline V gene data show CDR1 as MNHEY and CDR2 as SVGAGI.

The chain employs TRBV10-3 and TRBJ1-1; D perhaps matches TRBD1 (5 bases). The V and J ends lost 6 bases and 4 bases respectively, with 18 bases between them. The CDR3 runs 15 residues. CDR1 and CDR2 from the germline V gene are ENHRY and SYGVKD. Here the CDR3 DNA reads TGTGCCATCAGGGATACCAGGGCCCGTCGCACTGAAGCTTTCTTT. It is translated as CAIRDTRARRTEAFF.

This clone was found once. The rearrangement uses TRBV11-3 and TRBJ2-1, with 12 bases lining up with TRBD2. Germline V gives CDR1 SGHNT, CDR2 YENEEA. V gave up 5 bases and J gave up 6 bases; unmatched junction bases: 5. This CDR3 contains 15 residues. As DNA, the CDR3 is TGTGCCAGCAGCGTTTCTAGCGGGGGGGCCAATGAGCAGTTCTTC. It codes for CASSVSSGGANEQFF.

The chain links TRBV6-5 to TRBJ2-1, with a tentative D call TRBD2 (5 bases). V dropped 10 bases and J dropped 9 bases, with 22 bases sitting between them. CDR1 is MNHEY and CDR2 is SVGAGI in the germline V gene. CDR3 size: 14 residues. This CDR3 is CAILREDGYGEQFF. In DNA, the CDR3 is TGTGCCATCCTTCGGGAAGATGGTTACGGTGAGCAGTTCTTC.

CDR3: CASSYGGTTGELFF. CDR3 in DNA: TGCGCCAGCTCCTATGGGGGGACCACCGGGGAGCTGTTTTTT. This rearrangement joins TRBV4-3 to TRBJ2-2, with D tentatively TRBD2 (6 bases). This CDR3 is built from 14 residues. CDR1 and CDR2 from the germline V gene are LGHNA and YSLEER. Trimming shortened V by 8 bases and J by 4 bases, and 14 bases separated the two germline ends.

V and J are TRBV5-1 and TRBJ1-2; maybe TRBD1 (5 bases). This CDR3 has 14 residues. Germline lookup yields CDR1 SGHRS and CDR2 YFSETQ. V shed 0 bases and J shed 4 bases, with 10 bases lying between them. CDR3 region: CASSLAGGFYGYTF. The DNA of the CDR3 is TGCGCCAGCAGCTTGGCGGGGGGATTCTATGGCTACACCTTC.

This clone has a single count. This chain links TRBV19 with TRBJ1-2; the D is unclear. V gave up 1 base and J gave up 4 bases, with 10 bases separating them. The CDR3 has 14 residues. Germline assignment: CDR1 LNHDA and CDR2 SQIVND (reference sequence). CDR3 DNA: TGTGCCAGTAGTATAGTTGGTTTCGGCTATGGCTACACCTTC. Protein: CASSIVGFGYGYTF.

The V gene is TRBV6-5, the J gene TRBJ1-6; D is unclear. Trimming took 8 bases from V and 13 from J, leaving 18 bases between them. Germline lookup yields CDR1 MNHEY and CDR2 SVGAGI. CDR3 length: 13 amino acids. CDR3 sequence (DNA): TGTGCCAGCTGGAATTACGGCTTGGGCCCCCTCCACTTT. It is translated as CASWNYGLGPLHF.

This clone was seen once. The V gene is TRBV29-1, the J gene TRBJ2-2; no firm D call. This CDR3 has 13 residues. Germline values: CDR1 SQVTM, CDR2 ANQGSEA. V was clipped by 3 bases and J by 0 bases, with 5 bases between them. In nucleotides, the CDR3 is TGCAGCGTTGAGGCTGCGAACACCGGGGAGCTGTTTTTT. This sequence encodes CSVEAANTGELFF.

The gene calls are TRBV9 and TRBJ1-2; maybe TRBD1 (6 bases). Trimming shortened V by 3 bases and J by 2 bases, and 8 bases separated the two germline ends. The germline gives CDR1 SGDLS, CDR2 YYNGEE. This CDR3 is built from 13 residues. The CDR3 here is CASSEGENYGYTF. As DNA, the CDR3 is TGTGCCAGCAGCGAGGGGGAAAACTATGGCTACACCTTC.

The gene calls are TRBV27 and TRBJ2-2; a weak D match, TRBD2 (6 bases). Germline V CDR1 and CDR2: MNHEY, SMNVEV (reference sequence). The CDR3 extends over 19 amino acids. V was cut by 2 bases and J by 5 bases, with 24 bases left in between. CDR3 sequence: CASSLNRDSRETSTGELFF. CDR3 sequence (DNA): TGTGCCAGCAGTTTAAACCGGGACTCTCGCGAAACCTCTACCGGGGAGCTGTTTTTT.

The chain links TRBV9 to TRBJ2-3; 7 bases map to TRBD2. J lost 2 bases, V lost 2 bases, and 5 bases had no gene match. Per germline, CDR1 SGDLS and CDR2 YYNGEE. The CDR3 spans 15 residues. In DNA form, the CDR3 reads TGTGCCAGCAGCGTCGATAGCGGGTTCACAGATACGCAGTATTTT. It codes for CASSVDSGFTDTQYF.

The chain is built from TRBV5-4 and TRBJ2-5; D perhaps matches TRBD2 (6 bases). The germline V and J ends were trimmed by 4 bases and 5 bases, with 21 bases remaining between them. CDR1 SGHNT and CDR2 YYREEE come from the germline V gene (reference sequence). This CDR3 comprises 16 residues. In DNA, the CDR3 is TGTGCCAGCAGCCCCGTATCTCTAGCTGGGGGGGAGACCCAGTACTTC. It is translated as CASSPVSLAGGETQYF. Full variable domain (rest looked up from reference TRBV5-4 and TRBJ2-5): ETGVTQSPTHLIKTRGQQVTLRCSSQSGHNTVSWYQQALGQGPQFIFQYYREEENGRGNFPPRFSGLQFPNYSSELNVNALELDDSALYLCASSPVSLAGGETQYFGPGTRLLVL.

The chain combines TRBV5-1 with TRBJ1-1; possible D gene TRBD1, 5 bases. Germline lookup yields CDR1 SGHRS and CDR2 YFSETQ. The CDR3 runs to 14 residues. V shed 0 bases and J shed 6 bases, with 12 bases lying between them. CDR3 DNA sequence: TGCGCCAGCAGCTTGGAACAGGCCTCCGCTGAAGCTTTCTTT. Amino acids: CASSLEQASAEAFF.

V gene TRBV19 combines with J gene TRBJ1-1, with a possible D match to TRBD1 (6 bases). Trimming stripped 5 bases from V and 1 base from J, with 11 bases between. From germline, CDR1 is LNHDA and CDR2 SQIVND (reference sequence). CDR3 size: 14 residues. DNA for the CDR3: TGTGCCAGTAGTCCAAGACAGGAGAACACTGAAGCTTTCTTT. Translating it yields CASSPRQENTEAFF.

The chain recombines TRBV4-2 with TRBJ2-5; tentative D call: TRBD2 (5 bases). Trimming removed 1 base at V and 5 bases at J, with 17 bases between. Germline loops: CDR1 LGHNA, CDR2 YNFKEQ. CDR3 length equals 16 residues. CDR3 sequence: CASSQGGPLGGETQYF. In nucleotides, the CDR3 is TGTGCCAGCAGCCAAGGAGGTCCGCTCGGCGGGGAGACCCAGTACTTC.

The chain joins TRBV5-4 to TRBJ2-3; TRBD1 agrees at 7 bases. V gave up 4 bases and J gave up 2 bases; unmatched junction bases: 13. CDR3 length: 17 residues. In germline, CDR1 is SGHNT, CDR2 YYREEE (reference sequence). CDR3 sequence: CASSKGQRNYPTDTQYF. In nucleotides, the CDR3 is TGTGCCAGCAGCAAGGGACAGCGAAACTACCCCACAGATACGCAGTATTTT. The variable domain in full, completed from reference TRBV5-4 and TRBJ2-3, reads ETGVTQSPTHLIKTRGQQVTLRCSSQSGHNTVSWYQQALGQGPQFIFQYYREEENGRGNFPPRFSGLQFPNYSSELNVNALELDDSALYLCASSKGQRNYPTDTQYFGPGTRLTVL.

The CDR3 spells CASSGGTGTEAFF. CDR3 in DNA: TGTGCCAGCAGCGGGGGGACAGGGACTGAAGCTTTCTTT. The chain couples TRBV9 to TRBJ1-1; TRBD1 matches at 9 bases. Germline loops: CDR1 SGDLS, CDR2 YYNGEE. The CDR3 contains 13 residues. Trimming removed 3 bases from V and 5 bases from J; junction bases left unmatched: 2.

This clone was seen once. J is TRBJ2-3 and V is TRBV18, with TRBD2 matching over 10 bases. J lost 4 bases, V lost 0 bases, and 7 bases had no gene match. The CDR3 has 17 residues. Germline V gene data show CDR1 as KGHSH and CDR2 as LQKENI. The CDR3 region has the DNA TGTGCCAGCTCACCACCGAGAACTAGCGGGGCCTCAGATACGCAGTATTTT. Its translation: CASSPPRTSGASDTQYF.

The rearrangement joins TRBV12-2 to TRBJ2-7; whether TRBD1, the table's D call, matches the DNA was not checked. TRBV12-2 is classified as a pseudogene. The CDR3 runs 15 residues. The CDR3 DNA follows: TGTGCAAGTCGCCTTAGTAGGACACGTACCTACGAGCAGTACTTC. This codes for CASRLSRTRTYEQYF.

The chain uses TRBV9 and TRBJ2-1; TRBD2 agrees at 7 bases. The CDR3 totals 16 residues. The junction had 8 bases not matched to a gene; V was cut back by 1 base and J by 4 bases. CDR1 and CDR2 from the germline V gene are SGDLS and YYNGEE. The CDR3 loop reads CASSVSNSGTYNEQFF. In DNA form, the CDR3 reads TGTGCCAGCAGCGTATCCAACAGCGGGACTTACAATGAGCAGTTCTTC.

This clone was recorded once. The chain recombines TRBV9 with TRBJ2-2, with D perhaps TRBD1 (5 bases). The CDR3 length is 14 residues. V was trimmed by 3 bases and J by 5 bases, leaving 11 bases between them. Germline-derived CDR1 and CDR2 are SGDLS and YYNGEE. The CDR3 DNA sequence: TGTGCCAGCAGCGGGGGCAGTTGGACCGGGGAGCTGTTTTTT. Translated: CASSGGSWTGELFF.

J is TRBJ2-3 and V is TRBV20-1; 7 bases are shared with TRBD2. Germline assignment: CDR1 DFQATT and CDR2 SNEGSKA (reference sequence). This CDR3 is built from 11 residues. V lost 6 bases to trimming and J lost 6 bases; unmatched junction nucleotides: 3. The CDR3 loop reads CSAYGGDTQYF. In DNA form, the CDR3 reads TGCAGTGCCTACGGGGGGGATACGCAGTATTTT.

V usage is TRBV9 and J usage is TRBJ2-7, with D hard to call. The ends were cut back, 3 bases at V and 6 bases at J, with 16 bases in the middle. The CDR3 consists of 14 residues. Germline V gives CDR1 SGDLS, CDR2 YYNGEE. The CDR3 sequence: CASSDRAVLGEQYF. As DNA, the CDR3 is TGTGCCAGCAGCGACCGTGCTGTTCTAGGCGAGCAGTACTTC.

This rearrangement joins TRBV15 to TRBJ1-5; no definite D call. Germline assignment: CDR1 LNHNV and CDR2 YYDKDF (reference sequence). Between the trimmed V and J ends, which lost 2 bases and 0 bases, there was a span of 20 bases. This CDR3 is built from 19 residues. CDR3 residues: CATSRIGGEVSDSNQPQHF. The CDR3 DNA follows: TGTGCCACCAGCAGAATCGGTGGAGAGGTTTCTGATAGCAATCAGCCCCAGCATTTT.

This clone has a handful of counts. At one end the junction does not follow the germline gene, possibly because of a read error. This chain uses TRBV11-3 with TRBJ1-2; the D gene is possibly TRBD1 (5 bases). The CDR3 loop spans 16 amino acids. CDR1 is SGHNT, CDR2 YENEEA, per germline. DNA for the CDR3: TGTGCCAGCAGCTTAGATCCGGGTCGAGTCGAACAGGTCTCCCCCTTC. It codes for CASSLDPGRVEQVSPF.

The chain combines TRBV6-5 with TRBJ2-1; 7 bases fit TRBD1. Trimming cost V 6 bases and J 4 bases; bases outside gene matches: 9. Germline V gives CDR1 MNHEY, CDR2 SVGAGI. CDR3 length: 15 residues. CDR3: CASRQRDRTYNEQFF. The DNA of the CDR3 is TGTGCCAGCAGACAACGGGACAGAACTTACAATGAGCAGTTCTTC.

The rearrangement joins TRBV15 to TRBJ2-3, with 14 nucleotides matching TRBD2. The CDR3 is made up of 17 amino acids. Germline loops: CDR1 LNHNV, CDR2 YYDKDF (reference sequence). V shed 11 bases, J shed 0 bases, and the junction held 10 bases outside the gene matches. The CDR3 nucleotides are TGTGCCTCCGGCCGACTAGCGGGGGGGCGTAGCACAGATACGCAGTATTTT. Amino acid sequence: CASGRLAGGRSTDTQYF.

The J gene is TRBJ1-5, the V gene TRBV19, with D unclear. The length of the CDR3 is 15 residues. Germline CDR1 LNHDA, CDR2 SQIVND (reference sequence). Trimming took off 1 base at V and 10 bases at J, with 17 bases between the two ends. The CDR3 sequence is CASSIGTGNVGPQHF. CDR3 nucleotides: TGTGCCAGTAGTATAGGGACTGGGAACGTGGGTCCCCAGCATTTT.

This clone came up many times. The sample has other DNA sequences that encode this CDR3 too. This chain uses TRBV3-1 (or the pseudogene TRBV3-2) with TRBJ1-2; D possibly corresponds to TRBD1 (5 bases). V lost 4 bases, J lost 8 bases, and 8 bases lay in between. CDR3 length: 11 amino acids. The germline gives CDR1 LGHDT, CDR2 YNNKEL (reference sequence). The CDR3 reads CASSRGRGYTF. In DNA, the CDR3 is TGTGCCAGCAGCCGGGGGAGGGGCTACACCTTC.

V usage is TRBV11-3 and J usage is TRBJ2-7; 9 bases are shared with TRBD2. The CDR3 extends over 13 amino acids. The germline CDR1 and CDR2 sequences are SGHNT and YENEEA. With 5 bases clipped from V and 6 bases from J, the junction kept 5 bases outside the gene matches. The CDR3 bases are TGTGCCAGCAGCGCAGCGACTAGCGGCGAGCAGTACTTC. Its protein product is CASSAATSGEQYF.